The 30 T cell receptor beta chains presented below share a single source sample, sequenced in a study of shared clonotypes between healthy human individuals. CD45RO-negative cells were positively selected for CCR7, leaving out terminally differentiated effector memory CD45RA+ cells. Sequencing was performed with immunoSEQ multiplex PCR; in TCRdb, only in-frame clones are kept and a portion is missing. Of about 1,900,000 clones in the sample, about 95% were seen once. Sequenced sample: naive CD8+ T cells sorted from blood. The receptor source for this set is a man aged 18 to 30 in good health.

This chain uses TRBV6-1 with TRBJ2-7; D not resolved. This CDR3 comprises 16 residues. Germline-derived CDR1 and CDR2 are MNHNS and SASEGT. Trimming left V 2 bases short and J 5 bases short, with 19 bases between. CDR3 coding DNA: TGTGCCAGCAGTGAAACTATGTACAATACCCCCAACGAGCAGTACTTC. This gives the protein CASSETMYNTPNEQYF.

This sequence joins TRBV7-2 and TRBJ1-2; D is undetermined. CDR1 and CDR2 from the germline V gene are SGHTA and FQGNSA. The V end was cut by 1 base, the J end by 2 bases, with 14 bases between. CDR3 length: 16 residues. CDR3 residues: CASSLGQSIGNYGYTF. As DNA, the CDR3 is TGTGCCAGCAGCTTAGGCCAGAGCATCGGGAACTATGGCTACACCTTC.

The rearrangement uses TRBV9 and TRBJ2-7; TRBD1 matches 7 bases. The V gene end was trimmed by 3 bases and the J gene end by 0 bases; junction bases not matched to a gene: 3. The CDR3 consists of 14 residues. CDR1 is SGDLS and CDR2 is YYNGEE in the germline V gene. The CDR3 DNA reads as TGTGCCAGCAGCGACGGGACAGCCTCCTACGAGCAGTACTTC. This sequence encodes CASSDGTASYEQYF. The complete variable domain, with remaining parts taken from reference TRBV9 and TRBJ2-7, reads DSGVTQTPKHLITATGQRVTLRCSPRSGDLSVYWYQQSLDQGLQFLIQYYNGEERAKGNILERFSAQQFPDLHSELNLSSLELGDSALYFCASSDGTASYEQYFGPGTRLTVT.

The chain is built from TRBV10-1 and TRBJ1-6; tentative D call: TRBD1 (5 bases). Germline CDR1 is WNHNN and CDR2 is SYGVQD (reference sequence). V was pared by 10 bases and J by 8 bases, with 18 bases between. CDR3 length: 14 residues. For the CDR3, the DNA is TGCGCCAAGCGGGGCCAGGCCGTACATTCACCCCTCCACTTT. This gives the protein CAKRGQAVHSPLHF.

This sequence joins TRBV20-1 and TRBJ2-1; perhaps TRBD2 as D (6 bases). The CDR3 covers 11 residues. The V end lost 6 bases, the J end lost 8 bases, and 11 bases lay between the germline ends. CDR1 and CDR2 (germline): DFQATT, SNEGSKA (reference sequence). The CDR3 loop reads CSARRGDEQFF. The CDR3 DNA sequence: TGCAGTGCGAGGCGGGGCGATGAGCAGTTCTTC.

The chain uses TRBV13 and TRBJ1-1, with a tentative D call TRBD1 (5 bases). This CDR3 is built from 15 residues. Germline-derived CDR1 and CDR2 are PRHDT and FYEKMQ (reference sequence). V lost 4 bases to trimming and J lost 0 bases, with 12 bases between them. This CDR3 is CASSYRGSVNTEAFF. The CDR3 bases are TGTGCCAGCAGCTATAGGGGATCGGTGAACACTGAAGCTTTCTTT.

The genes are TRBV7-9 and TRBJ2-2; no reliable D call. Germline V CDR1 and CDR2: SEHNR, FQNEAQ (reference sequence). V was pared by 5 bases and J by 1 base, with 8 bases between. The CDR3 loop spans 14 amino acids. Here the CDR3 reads CASSVDLNTGELFF. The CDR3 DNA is TGTGCCAGCAGCGTAGACCTGAACACCGGGGAGCTGTTTTTT.

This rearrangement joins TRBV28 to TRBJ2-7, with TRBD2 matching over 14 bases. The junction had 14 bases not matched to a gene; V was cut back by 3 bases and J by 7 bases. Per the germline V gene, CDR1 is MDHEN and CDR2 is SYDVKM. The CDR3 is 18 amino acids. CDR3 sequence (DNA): TGTGCCAGCAGTTTCCCCGGGACTAGCGGGGGTCCCTCGCGGGAGCAGTACTTC. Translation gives CASSFPGTSGGPSREQYF.

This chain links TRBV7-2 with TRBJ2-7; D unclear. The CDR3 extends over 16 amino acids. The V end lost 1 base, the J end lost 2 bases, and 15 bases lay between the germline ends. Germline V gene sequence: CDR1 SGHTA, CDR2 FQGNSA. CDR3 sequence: CASSLGSLKGTYEQYF. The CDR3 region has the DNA TGTGCCAGCAGCTTAGGAAGCTTGAAGGGAACCTACGAGCAGTACTTC.

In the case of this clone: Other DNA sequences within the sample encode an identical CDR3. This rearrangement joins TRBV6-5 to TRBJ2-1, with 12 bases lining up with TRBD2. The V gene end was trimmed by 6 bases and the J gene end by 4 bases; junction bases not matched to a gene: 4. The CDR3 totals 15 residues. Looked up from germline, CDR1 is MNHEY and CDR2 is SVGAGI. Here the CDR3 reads CASSPGLAGYNEQFF. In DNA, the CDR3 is TGTGCCAGCAGCCCAGGACTAGCGGGGTACAATGAGCAGTTCTTC.

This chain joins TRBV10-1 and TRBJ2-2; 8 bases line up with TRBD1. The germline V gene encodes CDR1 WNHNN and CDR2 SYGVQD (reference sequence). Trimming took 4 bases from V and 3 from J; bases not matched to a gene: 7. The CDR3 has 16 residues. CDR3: CASSGWTGKDTGELFF. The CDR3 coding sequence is TGCGCCAGCAGTGGATGGACAGGGAAAGACACCGGGGAGCTGTTTTTT.

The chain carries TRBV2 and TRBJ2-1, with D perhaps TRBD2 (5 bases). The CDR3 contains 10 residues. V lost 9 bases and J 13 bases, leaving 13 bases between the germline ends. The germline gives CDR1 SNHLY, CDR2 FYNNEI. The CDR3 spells CASYTSVQFF. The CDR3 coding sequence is TGTGCCAGTTATACTAGTGTTCAGTTCTTC. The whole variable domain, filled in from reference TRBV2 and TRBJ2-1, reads EPEVTQTPSHQVTQMGQEVILRCVPISNHLYFYWYRQILGQKVEFLVSFYNNEISEKSEIFDDQFSVERPDGSNFTLKIRSTKLEDSAMYFCASYTSVQFFGPGTRLTVL.

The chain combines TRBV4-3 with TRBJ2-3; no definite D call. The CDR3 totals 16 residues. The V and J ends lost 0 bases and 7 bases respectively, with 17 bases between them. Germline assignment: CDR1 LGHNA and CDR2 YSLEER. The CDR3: CASSQDRGPQFHTQYF. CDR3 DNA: TGCGCCAGCAGCCAAGATCGAGGACCCCAGTTTCATACGCAGTATTTT.

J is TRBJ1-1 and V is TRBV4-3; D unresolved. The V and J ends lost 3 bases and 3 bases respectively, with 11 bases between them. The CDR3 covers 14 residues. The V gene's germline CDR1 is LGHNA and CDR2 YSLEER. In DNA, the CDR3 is TGCGCCAGCAGCCACAACACCGGGGACACTGAAGCTTTCTTT. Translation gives CASSHNTGDTEAFF.

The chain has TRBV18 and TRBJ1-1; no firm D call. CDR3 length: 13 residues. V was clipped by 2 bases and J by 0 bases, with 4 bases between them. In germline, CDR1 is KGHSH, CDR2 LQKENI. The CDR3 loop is CASSPNMNTEAFF. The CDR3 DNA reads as TGTGCCAGCTCACCAAATATGAACACTGAAGCTTTCTTT.

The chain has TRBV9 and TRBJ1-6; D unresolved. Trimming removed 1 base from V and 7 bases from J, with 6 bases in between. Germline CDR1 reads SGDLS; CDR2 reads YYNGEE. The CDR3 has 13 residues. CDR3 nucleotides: TGTGCCAGCAGCGTATGGGCAAATTCACCCCTCCACTTT. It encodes CASSVWANSPLHF.

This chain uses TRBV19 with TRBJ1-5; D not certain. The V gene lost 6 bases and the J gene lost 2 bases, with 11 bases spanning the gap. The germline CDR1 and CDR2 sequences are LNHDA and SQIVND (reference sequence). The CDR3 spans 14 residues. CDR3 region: CASRSEGGNQPQHF. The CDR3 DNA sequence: TGTGCCAGTAGATCGGAAGGAGGCAATCAGCCCCAGCATTTT.

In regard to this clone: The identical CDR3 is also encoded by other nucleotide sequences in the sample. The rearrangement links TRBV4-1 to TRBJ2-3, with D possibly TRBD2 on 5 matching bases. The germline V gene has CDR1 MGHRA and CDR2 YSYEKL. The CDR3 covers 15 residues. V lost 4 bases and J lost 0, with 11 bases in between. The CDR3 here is CASSLGGSSTDTQYF. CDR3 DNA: TGCGCCAGCAGCCTGGGCGGGTCCAGCACAGATACGCAGTATTTT.

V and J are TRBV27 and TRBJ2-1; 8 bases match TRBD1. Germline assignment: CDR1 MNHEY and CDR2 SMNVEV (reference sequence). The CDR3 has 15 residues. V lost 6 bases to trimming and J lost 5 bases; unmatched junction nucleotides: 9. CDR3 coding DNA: TGTGCCAGCAGATTAACGGCAGGGGGCAACAATGAGCAGTTCTTC. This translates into CASRLTAGGNNEQFF.

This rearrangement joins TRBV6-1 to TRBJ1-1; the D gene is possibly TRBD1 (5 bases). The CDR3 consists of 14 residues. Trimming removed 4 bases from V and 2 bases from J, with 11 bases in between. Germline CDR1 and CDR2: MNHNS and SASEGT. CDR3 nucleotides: TGTGCCAGCAGTGTGGGGGGGATCAACACTGAAGCTTTCTTT. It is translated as CASSVGGINTEAFF.

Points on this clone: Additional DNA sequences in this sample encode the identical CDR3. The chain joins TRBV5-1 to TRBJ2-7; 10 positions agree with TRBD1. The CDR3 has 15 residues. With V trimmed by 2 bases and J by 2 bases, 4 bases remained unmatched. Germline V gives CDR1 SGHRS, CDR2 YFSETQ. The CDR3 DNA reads TGCGCCAGCAGCTTTTCGGACAGGGGGACCTACGAGCAGTACTTC. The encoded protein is CASSFSDRGTYEQYF.

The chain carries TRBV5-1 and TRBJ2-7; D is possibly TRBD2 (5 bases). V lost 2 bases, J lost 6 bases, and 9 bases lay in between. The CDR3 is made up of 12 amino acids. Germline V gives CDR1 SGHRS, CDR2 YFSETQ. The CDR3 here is CASSFIGSEQYF. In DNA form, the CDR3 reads TGCGCCAGCAGCTTCATAGGGAGCGAGCAGTACTTC. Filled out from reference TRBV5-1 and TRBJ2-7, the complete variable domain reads KAGVTQTPRYLIKTRGQQVTLSCSPISGHRSVSWYQQTPGQGLQFLFEYFSETQRNKGNFPGRFSGRQFSNSRSEMNVSTLELGDSALYLCASSFIGSEQYFGPGTRLTVT.

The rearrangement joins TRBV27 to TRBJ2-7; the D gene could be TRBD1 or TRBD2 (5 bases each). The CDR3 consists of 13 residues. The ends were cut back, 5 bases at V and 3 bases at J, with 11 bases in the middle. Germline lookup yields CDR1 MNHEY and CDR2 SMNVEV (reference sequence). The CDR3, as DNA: TGTGCCAGCAGTGAGGGGTCCCACTACGAGCAGTACTTC. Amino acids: CASSEGSHYEQYF.

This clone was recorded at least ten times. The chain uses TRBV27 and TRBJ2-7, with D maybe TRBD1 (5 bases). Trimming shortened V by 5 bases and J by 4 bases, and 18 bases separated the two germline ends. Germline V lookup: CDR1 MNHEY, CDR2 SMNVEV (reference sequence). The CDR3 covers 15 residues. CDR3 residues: CASSPRMFGAYEQYF. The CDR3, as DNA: TGTGCCAGCAGTCCAAGGATGTTTGGGGCTTACGAGCAGTACTTC.

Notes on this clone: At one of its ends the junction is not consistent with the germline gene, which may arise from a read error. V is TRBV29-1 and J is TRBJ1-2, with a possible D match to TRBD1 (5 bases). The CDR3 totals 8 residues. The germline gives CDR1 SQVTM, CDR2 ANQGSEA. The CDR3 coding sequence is TGCAGCGTTGGGGACTTTAGCTTC. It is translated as CSVGDFSF.

CDR3 sequence (DNA): TGTGCCAGCAGGAGCGGAGGGCCCATAGGAGAGACCCAGTACTTC. Its protein product is CASRSGGPIGETQYF. V usage is TRBV5-6 and J usage is TRBJ2-5; D might be TRBD2 (6 bases). The CDR3 runs to 15 residues. CDR1 and CDR2 (germline): SGHDT, YYEEEE. Trimming left V 5 bases short and J 4 bases short, with 18 bases between.

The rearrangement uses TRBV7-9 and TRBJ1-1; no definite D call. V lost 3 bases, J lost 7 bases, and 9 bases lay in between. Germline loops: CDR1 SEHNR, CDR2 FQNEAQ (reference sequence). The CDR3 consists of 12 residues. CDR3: CASSFGSNEAFF. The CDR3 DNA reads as TGTGCCAGCAGCTTTGGCAGCAATGAAGCTTTCTTT.

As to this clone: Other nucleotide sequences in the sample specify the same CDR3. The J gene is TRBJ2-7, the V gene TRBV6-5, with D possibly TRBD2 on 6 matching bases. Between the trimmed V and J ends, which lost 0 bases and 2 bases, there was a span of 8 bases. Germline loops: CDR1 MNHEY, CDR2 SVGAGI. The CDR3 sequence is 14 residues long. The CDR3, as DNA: TGTGCCAGCAGTTACTCGGGGGAGGCCTACGAGCAGTACTTC. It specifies CASSYSGEAYEQYF.

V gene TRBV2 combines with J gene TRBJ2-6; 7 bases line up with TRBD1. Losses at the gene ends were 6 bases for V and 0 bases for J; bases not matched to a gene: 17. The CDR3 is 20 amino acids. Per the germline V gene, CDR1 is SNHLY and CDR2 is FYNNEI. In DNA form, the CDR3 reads TGTGCCAGCAGGCTCTTGGGGACAGTCAATGTTCTCTCTGGGGCCAACGTCCTGACTTTC. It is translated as CASRLLGTVNVLSGANVLTF.

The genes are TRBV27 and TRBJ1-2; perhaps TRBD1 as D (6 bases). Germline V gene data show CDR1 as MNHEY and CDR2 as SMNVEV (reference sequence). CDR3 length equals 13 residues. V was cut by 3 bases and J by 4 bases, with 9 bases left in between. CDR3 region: CASSFVGGYGYTF. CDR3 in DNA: TGTGCCAGCAGTTTCGTAGGGGGCTATGGCTACACCTTC.